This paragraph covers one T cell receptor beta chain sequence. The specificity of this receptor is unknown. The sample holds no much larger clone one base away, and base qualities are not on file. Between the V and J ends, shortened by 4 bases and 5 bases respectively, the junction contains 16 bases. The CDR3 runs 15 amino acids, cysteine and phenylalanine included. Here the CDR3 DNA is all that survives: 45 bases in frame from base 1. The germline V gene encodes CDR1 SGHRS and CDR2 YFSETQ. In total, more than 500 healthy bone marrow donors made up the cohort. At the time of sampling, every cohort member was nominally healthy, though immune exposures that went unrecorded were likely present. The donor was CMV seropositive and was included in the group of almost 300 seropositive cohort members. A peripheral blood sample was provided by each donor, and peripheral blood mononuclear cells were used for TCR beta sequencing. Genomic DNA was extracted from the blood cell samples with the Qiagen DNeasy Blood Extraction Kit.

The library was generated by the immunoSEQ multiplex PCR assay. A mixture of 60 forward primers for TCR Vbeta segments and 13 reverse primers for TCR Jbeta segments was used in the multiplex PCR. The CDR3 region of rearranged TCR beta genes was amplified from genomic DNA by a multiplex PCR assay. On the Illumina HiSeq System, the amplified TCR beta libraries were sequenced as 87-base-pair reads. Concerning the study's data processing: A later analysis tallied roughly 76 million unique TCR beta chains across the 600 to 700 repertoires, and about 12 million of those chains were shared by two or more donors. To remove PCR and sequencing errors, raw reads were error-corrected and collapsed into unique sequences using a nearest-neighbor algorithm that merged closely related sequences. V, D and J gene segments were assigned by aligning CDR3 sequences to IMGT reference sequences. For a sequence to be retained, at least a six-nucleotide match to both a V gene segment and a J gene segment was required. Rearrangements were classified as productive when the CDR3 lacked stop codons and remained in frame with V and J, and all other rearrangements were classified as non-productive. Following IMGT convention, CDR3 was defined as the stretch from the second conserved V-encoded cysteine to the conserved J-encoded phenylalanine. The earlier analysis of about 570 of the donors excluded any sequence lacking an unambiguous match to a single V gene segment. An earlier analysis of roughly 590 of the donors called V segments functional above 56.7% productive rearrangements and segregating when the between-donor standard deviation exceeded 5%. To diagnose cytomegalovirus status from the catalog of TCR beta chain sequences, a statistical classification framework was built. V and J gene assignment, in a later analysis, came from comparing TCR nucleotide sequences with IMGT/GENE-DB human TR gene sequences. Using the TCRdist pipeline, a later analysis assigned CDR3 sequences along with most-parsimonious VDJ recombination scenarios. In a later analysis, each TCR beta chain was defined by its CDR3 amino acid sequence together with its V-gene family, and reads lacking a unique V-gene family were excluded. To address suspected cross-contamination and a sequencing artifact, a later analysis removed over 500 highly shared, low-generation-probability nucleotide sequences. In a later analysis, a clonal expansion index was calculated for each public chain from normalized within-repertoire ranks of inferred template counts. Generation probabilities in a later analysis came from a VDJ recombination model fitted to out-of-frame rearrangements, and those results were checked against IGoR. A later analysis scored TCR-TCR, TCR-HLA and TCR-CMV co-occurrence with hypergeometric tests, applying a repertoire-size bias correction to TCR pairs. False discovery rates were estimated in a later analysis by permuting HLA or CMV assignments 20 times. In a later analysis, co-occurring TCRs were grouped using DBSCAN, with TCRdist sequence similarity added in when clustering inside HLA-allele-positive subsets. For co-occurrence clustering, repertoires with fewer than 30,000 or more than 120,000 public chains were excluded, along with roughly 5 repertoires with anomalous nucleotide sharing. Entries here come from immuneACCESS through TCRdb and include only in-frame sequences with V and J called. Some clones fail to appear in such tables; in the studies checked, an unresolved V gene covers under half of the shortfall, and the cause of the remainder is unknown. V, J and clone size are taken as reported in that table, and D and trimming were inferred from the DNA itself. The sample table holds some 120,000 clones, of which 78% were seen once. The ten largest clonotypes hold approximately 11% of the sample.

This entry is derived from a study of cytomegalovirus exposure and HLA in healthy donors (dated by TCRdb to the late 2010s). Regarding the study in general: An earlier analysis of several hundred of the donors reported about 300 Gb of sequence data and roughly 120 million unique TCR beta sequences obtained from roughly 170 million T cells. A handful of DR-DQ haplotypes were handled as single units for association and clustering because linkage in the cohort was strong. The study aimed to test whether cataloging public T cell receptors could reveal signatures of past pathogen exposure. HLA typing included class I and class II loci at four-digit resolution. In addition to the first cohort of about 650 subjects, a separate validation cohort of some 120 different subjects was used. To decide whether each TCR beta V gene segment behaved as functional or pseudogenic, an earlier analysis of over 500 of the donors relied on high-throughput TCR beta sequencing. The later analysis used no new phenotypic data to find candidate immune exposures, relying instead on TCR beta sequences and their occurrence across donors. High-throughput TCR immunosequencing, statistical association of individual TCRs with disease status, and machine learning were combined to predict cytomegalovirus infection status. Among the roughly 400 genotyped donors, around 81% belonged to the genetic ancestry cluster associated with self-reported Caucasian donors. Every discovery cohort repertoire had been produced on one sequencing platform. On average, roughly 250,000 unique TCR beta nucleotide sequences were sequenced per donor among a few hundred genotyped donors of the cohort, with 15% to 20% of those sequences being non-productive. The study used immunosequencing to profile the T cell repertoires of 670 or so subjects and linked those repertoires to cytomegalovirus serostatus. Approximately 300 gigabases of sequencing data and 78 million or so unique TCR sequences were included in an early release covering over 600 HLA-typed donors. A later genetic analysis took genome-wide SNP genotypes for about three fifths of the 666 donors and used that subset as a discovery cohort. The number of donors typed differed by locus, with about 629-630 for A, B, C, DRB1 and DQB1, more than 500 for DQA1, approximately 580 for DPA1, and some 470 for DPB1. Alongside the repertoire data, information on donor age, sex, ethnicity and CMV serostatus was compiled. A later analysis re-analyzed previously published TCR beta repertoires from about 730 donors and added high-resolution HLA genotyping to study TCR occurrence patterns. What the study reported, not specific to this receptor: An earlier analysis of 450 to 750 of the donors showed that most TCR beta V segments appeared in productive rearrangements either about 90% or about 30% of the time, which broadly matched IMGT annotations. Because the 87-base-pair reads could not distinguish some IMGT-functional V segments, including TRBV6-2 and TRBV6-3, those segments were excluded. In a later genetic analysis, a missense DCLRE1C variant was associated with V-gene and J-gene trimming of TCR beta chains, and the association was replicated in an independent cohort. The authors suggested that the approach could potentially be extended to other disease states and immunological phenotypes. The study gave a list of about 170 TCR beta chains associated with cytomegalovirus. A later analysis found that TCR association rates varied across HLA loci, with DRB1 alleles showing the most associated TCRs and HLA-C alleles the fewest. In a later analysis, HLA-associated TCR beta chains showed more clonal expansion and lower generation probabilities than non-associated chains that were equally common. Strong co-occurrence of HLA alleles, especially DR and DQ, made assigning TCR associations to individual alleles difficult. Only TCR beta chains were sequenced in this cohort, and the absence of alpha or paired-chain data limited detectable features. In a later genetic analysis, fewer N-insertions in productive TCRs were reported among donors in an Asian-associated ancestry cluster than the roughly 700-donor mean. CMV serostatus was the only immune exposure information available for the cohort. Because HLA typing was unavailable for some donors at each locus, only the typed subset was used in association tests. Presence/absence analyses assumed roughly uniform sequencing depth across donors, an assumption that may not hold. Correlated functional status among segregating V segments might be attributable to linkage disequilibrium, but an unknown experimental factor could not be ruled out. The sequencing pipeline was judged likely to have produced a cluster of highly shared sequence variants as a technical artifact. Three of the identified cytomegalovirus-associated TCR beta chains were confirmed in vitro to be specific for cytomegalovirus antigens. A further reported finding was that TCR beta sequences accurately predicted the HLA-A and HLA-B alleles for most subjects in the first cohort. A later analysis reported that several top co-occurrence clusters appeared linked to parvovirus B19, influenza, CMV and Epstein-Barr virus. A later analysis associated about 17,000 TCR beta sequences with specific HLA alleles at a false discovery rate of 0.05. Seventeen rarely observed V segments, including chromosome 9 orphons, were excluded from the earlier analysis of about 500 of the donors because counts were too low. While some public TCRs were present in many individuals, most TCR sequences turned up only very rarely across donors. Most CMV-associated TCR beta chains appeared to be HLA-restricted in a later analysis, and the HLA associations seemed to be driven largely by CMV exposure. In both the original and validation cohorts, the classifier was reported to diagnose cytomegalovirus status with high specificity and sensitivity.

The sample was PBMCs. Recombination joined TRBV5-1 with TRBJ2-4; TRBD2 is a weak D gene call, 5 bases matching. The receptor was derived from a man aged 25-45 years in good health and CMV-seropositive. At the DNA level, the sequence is TGCGCCAGCAGCCCCGAGGGCCCGTCGGAAAACATTCAGTACTTC. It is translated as CASSPEGPSENIQYF.